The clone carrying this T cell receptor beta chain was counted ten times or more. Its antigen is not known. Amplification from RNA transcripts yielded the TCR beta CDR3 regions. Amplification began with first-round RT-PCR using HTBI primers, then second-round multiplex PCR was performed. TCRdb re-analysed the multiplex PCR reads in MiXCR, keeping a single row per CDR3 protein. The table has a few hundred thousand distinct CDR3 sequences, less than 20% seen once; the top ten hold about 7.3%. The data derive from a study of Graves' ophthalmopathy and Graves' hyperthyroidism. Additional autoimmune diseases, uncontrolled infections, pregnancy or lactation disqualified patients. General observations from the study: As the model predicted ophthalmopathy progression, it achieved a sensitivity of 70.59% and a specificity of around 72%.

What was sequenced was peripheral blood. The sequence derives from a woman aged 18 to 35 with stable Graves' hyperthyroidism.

CDR3 coding DNA: TGTGCCAGCAGCCAAAGTCATGGGAACACTGAAGCTTTCTTT. This gives the protein CASSQSHGNTEAFF. J is TRBJ1-1 and V is TRBV3-1; D not certain. The CDR3 length is 14 residues. The germline V gene encodes CDR1 LGHDT and CDR2 YNNKEL (reference sequence). Trimming took off 2 bases at V and 1 base at J, with 8 bases between the two ends.